Sequencing of this T cell receptor (beta chain) was carried out in a study of regulatory T cells in long-lasting Graves disease. General study points: Persistent Graves' patients showed reduced TCR diversity versus newly diagnosed patients. Persistent patients shared more public clonotypes (around 3,000) than new patients (about 960).

As for time point: newly diagnosed GD, antithyroid drugs for less than 3 months. Making the TCR library involved RNA that had been extracted from PBMCs. Combining iRepertoire HTBI primers with Arm-PCR of CDR3 regions, the authors built TCR beta libraries. From the multiplex PCR reads, TCRdb called clonotypes with MiXCR, one entry per CDR3 protein. Here the sample spans fewer than 350,000 distinct CDR3 sequences, 15% to 20% being singletons. Points on this clonotype: Its antigen remains unidentified. One base away lies a much larger clone, so this may be a sequencing read error.

Germline CDR1 and CDR2: MDHEN and SYDVKM. Trimming pared 3 bases from V and 3 bases from J, leaving 18 bases between. The CDR3 sequence is 17 residues long. The sequencing used peripheral blood mononuclear cells (PBMCs), collected at new diagnosis, from a patient treated with antithyroid drugs. The chain is built from TRBV28 and TRBJ1-5; possibly TRBD1 for D (5 bases). The TCR sequence derives from a female donor with Graves disease. Here the CDR3 reads CASSLMSIQVNNQPQHF. CDR3 DNA sequence: TGTGCCAGCAGTTTGATGTCCATACAGGTCAACAATCAGCCCCAGCATTTT.